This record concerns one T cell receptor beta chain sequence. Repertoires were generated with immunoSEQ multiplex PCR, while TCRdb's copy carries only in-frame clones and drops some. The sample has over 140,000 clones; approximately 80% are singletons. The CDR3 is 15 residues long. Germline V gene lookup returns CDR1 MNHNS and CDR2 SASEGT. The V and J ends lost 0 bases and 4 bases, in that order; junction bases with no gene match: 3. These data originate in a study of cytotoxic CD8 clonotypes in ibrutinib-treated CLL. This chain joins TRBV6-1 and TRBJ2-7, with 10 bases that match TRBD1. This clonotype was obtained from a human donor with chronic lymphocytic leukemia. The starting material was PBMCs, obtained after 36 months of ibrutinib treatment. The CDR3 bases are TGTGCCAGCAGTGAAGCCGGGACAGGGGTGTACGAGCAGTACTTC. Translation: CASSEAGTGVYEQYF.